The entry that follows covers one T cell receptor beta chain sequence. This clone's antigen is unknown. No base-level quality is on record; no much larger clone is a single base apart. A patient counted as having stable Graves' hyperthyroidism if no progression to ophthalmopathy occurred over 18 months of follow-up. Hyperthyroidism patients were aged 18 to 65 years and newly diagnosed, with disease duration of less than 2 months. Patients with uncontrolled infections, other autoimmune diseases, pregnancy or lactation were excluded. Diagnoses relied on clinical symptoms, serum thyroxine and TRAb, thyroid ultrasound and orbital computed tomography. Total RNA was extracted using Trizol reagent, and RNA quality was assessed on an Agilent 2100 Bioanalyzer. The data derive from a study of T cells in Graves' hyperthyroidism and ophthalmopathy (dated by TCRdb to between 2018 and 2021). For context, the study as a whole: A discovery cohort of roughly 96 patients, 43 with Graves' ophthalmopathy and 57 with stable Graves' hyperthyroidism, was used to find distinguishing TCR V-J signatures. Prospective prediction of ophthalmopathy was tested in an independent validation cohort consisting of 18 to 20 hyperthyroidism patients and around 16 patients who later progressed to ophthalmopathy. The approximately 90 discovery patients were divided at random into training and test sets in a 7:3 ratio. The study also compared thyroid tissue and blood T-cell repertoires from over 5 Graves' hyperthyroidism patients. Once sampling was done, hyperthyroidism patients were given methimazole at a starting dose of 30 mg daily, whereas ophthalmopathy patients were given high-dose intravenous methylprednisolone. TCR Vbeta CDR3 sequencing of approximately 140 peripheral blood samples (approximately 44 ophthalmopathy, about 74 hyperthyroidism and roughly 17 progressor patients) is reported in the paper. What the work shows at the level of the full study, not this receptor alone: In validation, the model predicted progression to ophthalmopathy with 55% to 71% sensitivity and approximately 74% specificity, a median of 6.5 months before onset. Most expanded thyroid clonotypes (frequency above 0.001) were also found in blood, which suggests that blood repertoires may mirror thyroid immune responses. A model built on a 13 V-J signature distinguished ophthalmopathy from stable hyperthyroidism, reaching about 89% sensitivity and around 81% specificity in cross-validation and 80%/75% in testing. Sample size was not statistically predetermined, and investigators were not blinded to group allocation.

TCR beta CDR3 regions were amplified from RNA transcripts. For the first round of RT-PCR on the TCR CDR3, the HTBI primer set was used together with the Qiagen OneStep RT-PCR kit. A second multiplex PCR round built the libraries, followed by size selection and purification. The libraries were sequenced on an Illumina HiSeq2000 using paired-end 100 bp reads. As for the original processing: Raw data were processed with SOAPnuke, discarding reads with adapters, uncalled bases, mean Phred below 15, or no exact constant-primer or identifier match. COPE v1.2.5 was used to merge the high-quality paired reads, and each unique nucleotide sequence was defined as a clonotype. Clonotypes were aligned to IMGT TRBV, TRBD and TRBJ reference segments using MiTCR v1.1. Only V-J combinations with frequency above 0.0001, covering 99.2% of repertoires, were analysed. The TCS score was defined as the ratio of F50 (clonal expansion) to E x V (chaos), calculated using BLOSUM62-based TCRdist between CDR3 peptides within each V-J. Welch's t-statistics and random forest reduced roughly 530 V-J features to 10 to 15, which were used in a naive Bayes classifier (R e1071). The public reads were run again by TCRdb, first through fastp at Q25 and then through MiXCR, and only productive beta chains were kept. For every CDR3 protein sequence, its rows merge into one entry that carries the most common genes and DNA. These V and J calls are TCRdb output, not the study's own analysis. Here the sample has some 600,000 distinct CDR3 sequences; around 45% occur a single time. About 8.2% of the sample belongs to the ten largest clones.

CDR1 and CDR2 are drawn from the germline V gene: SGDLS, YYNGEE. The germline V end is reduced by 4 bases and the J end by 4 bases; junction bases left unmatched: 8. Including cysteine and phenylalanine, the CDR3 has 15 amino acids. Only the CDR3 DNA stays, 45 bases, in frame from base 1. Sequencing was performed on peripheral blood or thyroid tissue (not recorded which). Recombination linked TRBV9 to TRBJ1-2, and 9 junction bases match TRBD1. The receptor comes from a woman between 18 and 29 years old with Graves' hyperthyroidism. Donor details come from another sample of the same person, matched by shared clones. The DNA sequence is TGTGCCAGCAGCCTCTACAGGGGGCCTACCTATGGCTACACCTTC. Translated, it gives CASSLYRGPTYGYTF.